This is a list of T cell receptor beta chains from one sample in a study of blood T cell repertoires in COVID-19. Profiled with immunoSEQ multiplex PCR; TCRdb holds only in-frame clones, not every one. The table includes some 170,000 clones, more than 75% detected once. Sequencing was carried out using PBMCs or T cells enriched from blood (not recorded which). These receptors all stem from a woman in her forties or fifties who had recovered from COVID-19. CDR3s leave out the opening cysteine and the closing phenylalanine or tryptophan. The order of the fields is V gene, D gene, CDR3 protein. A D gene is named only where the DNA matches it firmly.

TRBV28 TRBD1 ASLSRDSGTEAF
TRBV7-3 NA ASSLGRNTEAF
TRBV3-1/TRBV3-2 NA ASSMHGGTDTQY
TRBV5-4 NA AGSDGQSYEQY
TRBV6-4 TRBD2 ASSPRTSGRDTGELF
TRBV7-9 NA ASSANRDNGNTIY
TRBV11-2 NA ASSPRRGAYNEQF
TRBV11-2 NA ASSLVHLGSTDTQY
TRBV2 TRBD1 ASSSTQGIEQY
TRBV7-9 NA ASTQRGGKSEAF
TRBV18 TRBD1 ASSPPGQGAYEQY
TRBV5-1 NA ASSLAPPGDYGYT
TRBV11-2 NA ASSLEGGATYEQY
TRBV6-5 NA ASSSQGPGELF
TRBV14 TRBD1 ASSPTTGGAYEQY
TRBV2 NA ASSGGLLNSPLH
TRBV7-6 TRBD2 ASSLRSSGHRGAV
TRBV19 NA ASSISGGVNTEAF
TRBV5-1 TRBD1 ASSLGPQGGTNEKLF
TRBV19 TRBD2 ASSTPSGGRETQY
TRBV7-9 TRBD1 ASSKPRVGGRKAYNEQF
TRBV3-1/TRBV3-2 NA ASSPGGVGTEAF
TRBV7-8 NA ASSRLGAGMNTEAF
TRBV12-3/TRBV12-4 NA ASSSGLAETQY
TRBV6-2/TRBV6-3 NA ASSSWQQGSGANVLT
TRBV28 TRBD1 ASSLGDREGTEAF
TRBV4-2 NA ASSQDQKQF
TRBV5-1 NA ASSFSPWEGTDTQY
TRBV6-2/TRBV6-3 TRBD2 ASSYGTSGNEQF
TRBV21-1 NA ASSKGGLAFLPNTGELF
TRBV28 TRBD2 ASSQGGGGSGISETQY
TRBV28 NA ASKVEAGGLYGYT
TRBV7-7 TRBD2 ASSPGLAVVYEQY
TRBV27 TRBD2 ASSPLTGTSGPSSTDTQY
TRBV2 NA ASRGGAGELF
TRBV7-8 NA ASTRERRSEAF
TRBV5-1 TRBD2 ASSDSAGGDTQY
TRBV11-3 TRBD2 ASSLGLGLDLTGELF
TRBV5-1 NA ASSSLGENEQY
TRBV5-1 TRBD1 ASSWRTGGGTGELF
TRBV9 NA ASSVGPPDYNEQF
TRBV5-1 NA ASSLKSSGANVLT
TRBV10-3 TRBD2 AISPTGTSGNTDTQY
TRBV18 NA ASSPRQETNEKLF
TRBV27 TRBD2 ASSPGTSGFEEQF
TRBV7-9 NA ASSLGRFEQY